This T cell receptor beta chain was obtained from a study of cytomegalovirus exposure and HLA in healthy donors. Study-level background: Around 85 million unique TCRs from HLA-typed donors were held in an early data release. The study, taken as a whole, reports: Approximately 160 TCR beta chains were listed as cytomegalovirus-associated.

Primers: 60 Vbeta forward and 13 Jbeta reverse. Libraries were prepared by immunoSEQ multiplex PCR; TCRdb keeps only in-frame clonotypes and omits some of them. The data show about 140,000 clones, with over 60% seen just once and around 1.7% held by the top ten. On this clone: Its antigen is not identified.

Germline V lookup: CDR1 MNHNS, CDR2 SASEGT. The CDR3 consists of 15 residues. J gave up 6 bases and V 5 bases, and 8 bases lay outside the gene matches. This receptor was identified in a female donor in good health and CMV-seronegative. Sequenced input: PBMCs. The chain recombines TRBV6-1 with TRBJ2-1; TRBD1 matches 9 bases. The CDR3 DNA follows: TGTGCCAGCAGTTGGACAGGGGTTTTAGGCAATGAGCAGTTCTTC. Translation gives CASSWTGVLGNEQFF.